This passage covers 2 T cell receptor beta chains from one sample sequenced in a study of siplizumab effects on memory and regulatory T cells. Measured with immunoSEQ multiplex PCR; TCRdb has only the in-frame clones, and not every one. The data contain about 120,000 clones, roughly 94% of them singletons. Input material: non-Treg CD4+ T cells sorted from blood. The receptors come from a human donor in good health.

The J gene is TRBJ2-7, the V gene TRBV18; D unresolved. Germline V CDR1 and CDR2: KGHSH, LQKENI. This CDR3 has 13 amino acids. Trimming took 0 bases from V and 2 from J, leaving 5 bases between them. CDR3 residues: CASSPPRAYEQYF. The CDR3, as DNA: TGTGCCAGCTCACCACCCCGTGCCTACGAGCAGTACTTC. Full variable domain (missing parts from reference TRBV18 and TRBJ2-7): NAGVMQNPRHLVRRRGQEARLRCSPMKGHSHVYWYRQLPEEGLKFMVYLQKENIIDESGMPKERFSAEFPKEGPSILRIQQVVRGDSAAYFCASSPPRAYEQYFGPGTRLTVT.

V is TRBV5-6 and J is TRBJ2-6, with D tentatively TRBD1 or TRBD2 (5 bases each). Trimming removed 0 bases from V and 4 bases from J, with 20 bases in between. Germline CDR1 SGHDT, CDR2 YYEEEE. The CDR3 has 19 residues. CDR3 nucleotide sequence: TGTGCCAGCAGCTTGGGCGAGGGGACGCTCTGGTGGGGGGCCAACGTCCTGACTTTC. Translated, it gives CASSLGEGTLWWGANVLTF.